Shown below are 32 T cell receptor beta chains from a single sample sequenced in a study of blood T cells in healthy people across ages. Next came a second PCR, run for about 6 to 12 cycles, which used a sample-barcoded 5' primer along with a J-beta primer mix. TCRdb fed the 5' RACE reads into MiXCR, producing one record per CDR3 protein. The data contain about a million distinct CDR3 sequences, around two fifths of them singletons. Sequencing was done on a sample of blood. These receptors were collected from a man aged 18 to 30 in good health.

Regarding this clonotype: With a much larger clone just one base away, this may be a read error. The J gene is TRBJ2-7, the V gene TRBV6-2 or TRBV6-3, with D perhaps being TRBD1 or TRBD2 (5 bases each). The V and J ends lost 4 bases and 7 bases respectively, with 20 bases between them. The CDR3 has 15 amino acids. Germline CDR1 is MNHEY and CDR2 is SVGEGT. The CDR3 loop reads CASSSGQSSYNEQYF. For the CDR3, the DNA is TGTGCCAGCAGTTCGGGGCAAAGCTCCTACAATGAGCAGTACTTC.

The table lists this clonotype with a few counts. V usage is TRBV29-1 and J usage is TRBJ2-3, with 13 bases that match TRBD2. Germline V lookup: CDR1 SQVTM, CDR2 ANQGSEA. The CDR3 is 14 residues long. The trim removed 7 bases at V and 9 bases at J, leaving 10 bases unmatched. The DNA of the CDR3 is TGCAGCGCCGTCATGACTAGCGGGGGGCCGACGCAGTATTTT. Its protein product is CSAVMTSGGPTQYF.

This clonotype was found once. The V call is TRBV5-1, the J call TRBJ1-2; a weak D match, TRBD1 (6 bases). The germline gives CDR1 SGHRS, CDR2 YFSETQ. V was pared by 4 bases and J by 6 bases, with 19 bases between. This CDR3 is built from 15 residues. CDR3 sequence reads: CASSTLEFGGDGYTF. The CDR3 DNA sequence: TGCGCCAGCAGCACCCTGGAGTTTGGGGGCGATGGCTACACCTTC.

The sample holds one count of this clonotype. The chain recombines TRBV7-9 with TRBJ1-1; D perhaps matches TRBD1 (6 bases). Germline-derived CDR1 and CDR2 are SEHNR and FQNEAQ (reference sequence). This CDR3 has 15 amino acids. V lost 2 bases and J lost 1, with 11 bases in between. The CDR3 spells CASSLRSTGNTEAFF. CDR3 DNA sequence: TGTGCCAGCAGCTTACGGTCGACAGGGAACACTGAAGCTTTCTTT.

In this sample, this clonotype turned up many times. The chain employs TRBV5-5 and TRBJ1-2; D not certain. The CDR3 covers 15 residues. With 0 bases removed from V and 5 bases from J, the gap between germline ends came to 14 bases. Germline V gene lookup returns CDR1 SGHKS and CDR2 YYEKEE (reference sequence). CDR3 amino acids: CASSLAGQEIYGYTF. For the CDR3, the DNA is TGTGCCAGCAGCTTGGCCGGGCAGGAGATTTATGGCTACACCTTC.

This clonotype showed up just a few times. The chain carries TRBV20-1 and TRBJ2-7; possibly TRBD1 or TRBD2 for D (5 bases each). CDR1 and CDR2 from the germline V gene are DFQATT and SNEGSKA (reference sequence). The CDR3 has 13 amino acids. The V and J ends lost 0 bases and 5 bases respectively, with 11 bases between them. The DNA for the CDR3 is TGCAGTGCTAGAGACAGGGAGTTTAACGAGCAGTACTTC. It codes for CSARDREFNEQYF.

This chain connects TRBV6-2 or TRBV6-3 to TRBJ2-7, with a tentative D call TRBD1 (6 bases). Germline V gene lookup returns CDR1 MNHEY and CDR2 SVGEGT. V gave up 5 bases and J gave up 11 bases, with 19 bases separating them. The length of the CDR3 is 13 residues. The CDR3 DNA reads TGTGCCAGCAGTCCGACAGGTTCCCACCGGGAGTACTTC. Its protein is CASSPTGSHREYF.

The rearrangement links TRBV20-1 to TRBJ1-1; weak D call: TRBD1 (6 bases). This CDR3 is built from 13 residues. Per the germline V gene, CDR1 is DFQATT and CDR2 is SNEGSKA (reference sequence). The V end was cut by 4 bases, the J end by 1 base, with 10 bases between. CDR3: CSAKRTENTEAFF. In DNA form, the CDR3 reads TGCAGTGCTAAGAGGACAGAGAACACTGAAGCTTTCTTT.

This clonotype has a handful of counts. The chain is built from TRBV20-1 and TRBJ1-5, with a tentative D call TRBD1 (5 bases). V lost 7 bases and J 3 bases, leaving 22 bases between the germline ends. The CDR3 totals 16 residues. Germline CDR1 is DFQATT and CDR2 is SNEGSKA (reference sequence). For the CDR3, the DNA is TGCAGTGGTTACCCCTCGGGACCCGGCTACAATCAGCCCCAGCATTTT. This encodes CSGYPSGPGYNQPQHF.

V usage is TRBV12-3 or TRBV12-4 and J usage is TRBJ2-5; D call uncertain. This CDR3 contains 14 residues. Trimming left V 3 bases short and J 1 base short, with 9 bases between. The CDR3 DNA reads TGTGCCAGCAGTTTCGACGGAGCCCAAGAGACCCAGTACTTC. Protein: CASSFDGAQETQYF.

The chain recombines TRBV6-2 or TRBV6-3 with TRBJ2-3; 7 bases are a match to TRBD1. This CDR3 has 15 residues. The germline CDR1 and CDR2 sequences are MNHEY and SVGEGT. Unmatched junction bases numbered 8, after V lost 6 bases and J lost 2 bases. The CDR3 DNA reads TGTGCCAGCAGCCAAACAGGGGCTCCCACAGATACGCAGTATTTT. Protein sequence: CASSQTGAPTDTQYF.

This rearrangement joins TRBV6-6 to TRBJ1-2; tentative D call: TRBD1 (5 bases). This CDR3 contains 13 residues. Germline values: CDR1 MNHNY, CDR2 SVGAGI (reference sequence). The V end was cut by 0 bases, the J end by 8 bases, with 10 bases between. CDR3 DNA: TGTGCCAGCAGTTACTCGGTAGGGGACGGCTACACCTTC. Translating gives CASSYSVGDGYTF.

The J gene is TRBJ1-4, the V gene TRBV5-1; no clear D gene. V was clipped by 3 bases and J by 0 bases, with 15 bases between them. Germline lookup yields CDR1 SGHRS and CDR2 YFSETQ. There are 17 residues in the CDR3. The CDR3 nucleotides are TGCGCCAGCAGCTCGTCGGTGAATGCAGCAACTAATGAAAAACTGTTTTTT. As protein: CASSSSVNAATNEKLFF. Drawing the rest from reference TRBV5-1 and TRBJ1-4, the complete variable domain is KAGVTQTPRYLIKTRGQQVTLSCSPISGHRSVSWYQQTPGQGLQFLFEYFSETQRNKGNFPGRFSGRQFSNSRSEMNVSTLELGDSALYLCASSSSVNAATNEKLFFGSGTQLSVL.

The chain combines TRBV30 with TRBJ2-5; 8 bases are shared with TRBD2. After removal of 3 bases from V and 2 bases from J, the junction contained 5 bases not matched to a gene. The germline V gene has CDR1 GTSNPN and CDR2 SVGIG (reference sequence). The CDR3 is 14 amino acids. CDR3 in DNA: TGTGCCTGGAGAGCAGCGGGGGTACAAGAGACCCAGTACTTC. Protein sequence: CAWRAAGVQETQYF.

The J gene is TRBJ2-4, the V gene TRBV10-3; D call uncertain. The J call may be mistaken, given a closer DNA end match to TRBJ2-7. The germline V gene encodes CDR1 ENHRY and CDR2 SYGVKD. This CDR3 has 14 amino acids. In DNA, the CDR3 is TGTGCCATCAGTGAGTCTGTAGGGACCTACGAGCAGTACTTC. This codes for CAISESVGTYEQYF.

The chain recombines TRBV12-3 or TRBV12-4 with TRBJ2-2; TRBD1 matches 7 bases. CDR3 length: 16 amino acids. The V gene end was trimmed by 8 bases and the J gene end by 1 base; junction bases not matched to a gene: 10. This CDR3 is CASASGGSVNTGELFF. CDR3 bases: TGTGCCAGCGCTTCAGGGGGTTCCGTGAACACCGGGGAGCTGTTTTTT.

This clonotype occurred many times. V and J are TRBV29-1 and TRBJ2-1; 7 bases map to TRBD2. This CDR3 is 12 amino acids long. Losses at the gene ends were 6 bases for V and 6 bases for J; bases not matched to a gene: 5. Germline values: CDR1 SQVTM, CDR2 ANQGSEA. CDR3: CSVQASGNEQFF. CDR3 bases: TGCAGCGTGCAGGCTAGCGGCAATGAGCAGTTCTTC.

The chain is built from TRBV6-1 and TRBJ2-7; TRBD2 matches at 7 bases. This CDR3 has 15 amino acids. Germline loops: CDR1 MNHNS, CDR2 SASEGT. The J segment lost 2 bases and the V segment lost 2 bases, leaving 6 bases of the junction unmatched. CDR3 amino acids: CASSETLADPYEQYF. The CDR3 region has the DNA TGTGCCAGCAGTGAAACGCTAGCGGACCCCTACGAGCAGTACTTC.

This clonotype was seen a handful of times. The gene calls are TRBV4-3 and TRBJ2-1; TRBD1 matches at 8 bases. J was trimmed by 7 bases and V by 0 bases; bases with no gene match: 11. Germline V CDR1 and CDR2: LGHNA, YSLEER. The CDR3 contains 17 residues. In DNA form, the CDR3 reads TGCGCCAGCAGCCAAGATCAAGAGGGCAGGGGGCATAATGAGCAGTTCTTC. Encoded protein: CASSQDQEGRGHNEQFF.

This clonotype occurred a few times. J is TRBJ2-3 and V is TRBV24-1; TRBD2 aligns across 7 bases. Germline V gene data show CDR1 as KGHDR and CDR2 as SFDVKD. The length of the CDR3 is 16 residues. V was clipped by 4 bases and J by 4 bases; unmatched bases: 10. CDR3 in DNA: TGTGCCACCAGTGACCCTGGGTCGGGGGGAGCAGATACGCAGTATTTT. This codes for CATSDPGSGGADTQYF.

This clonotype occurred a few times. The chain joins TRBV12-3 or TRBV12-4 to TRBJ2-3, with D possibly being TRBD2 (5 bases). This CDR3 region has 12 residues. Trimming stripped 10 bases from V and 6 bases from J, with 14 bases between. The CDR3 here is CATGLRADTQYF. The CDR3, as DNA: TGTGCCACGGGGTTGAGGGCGGATACGCAGTATTTT.

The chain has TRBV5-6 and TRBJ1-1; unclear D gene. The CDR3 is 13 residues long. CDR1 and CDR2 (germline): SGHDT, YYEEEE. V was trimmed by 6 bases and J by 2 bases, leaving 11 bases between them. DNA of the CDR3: TGTGCCAGCATGGAGGGAGATAACACTGAAGCTTTCTTT. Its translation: CASMEGDNTEAFF. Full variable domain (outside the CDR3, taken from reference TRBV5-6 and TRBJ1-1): DAGVTQSPTHLIKTRGQQVTLRCSPKSGHDTVSWYQQALGQGPQFIFQYYEEEERQRGNFPDRFSGHQFPNYSSELNVNALLLGDSALYLCASMEGDNTEAFFGQGTRLTVV.

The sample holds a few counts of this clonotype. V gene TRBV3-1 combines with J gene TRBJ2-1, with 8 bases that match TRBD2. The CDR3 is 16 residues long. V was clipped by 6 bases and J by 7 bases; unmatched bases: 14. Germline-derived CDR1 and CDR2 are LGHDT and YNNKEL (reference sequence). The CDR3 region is CASRAIFSGDLNEQFF. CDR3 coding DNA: TGTGCCAGCAGGGCAATATTTAGCGGGGATCTGAATGAGCAGTTCTTC.

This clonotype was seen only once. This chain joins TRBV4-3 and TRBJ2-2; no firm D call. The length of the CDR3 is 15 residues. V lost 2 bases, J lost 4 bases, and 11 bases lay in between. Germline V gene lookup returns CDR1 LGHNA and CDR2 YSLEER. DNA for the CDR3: TGCGCCAGCAGCCAAATTGCGAACCCCACCGGGGAGCTGTTTTTT. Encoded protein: CASSQIANPTGELFF.

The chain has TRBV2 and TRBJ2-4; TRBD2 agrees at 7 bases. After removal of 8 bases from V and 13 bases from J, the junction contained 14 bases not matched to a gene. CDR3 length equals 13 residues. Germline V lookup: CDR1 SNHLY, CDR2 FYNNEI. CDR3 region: CASATGGNNEQYF. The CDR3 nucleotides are TGTGCCAGCGCGACGGGGGGTAACAATGAGCAGTACTTC. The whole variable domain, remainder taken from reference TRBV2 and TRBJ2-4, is EPEVTQTPSHQVTQMGQEVILRCVPISNHLYFYWYRQILGQKVEFLVSFYNNEISEKSEIFDDQFSVERPDGSNFTLKIRSTKLEDSAMYFCASATGGNNEQYFGAGTRLSVL.

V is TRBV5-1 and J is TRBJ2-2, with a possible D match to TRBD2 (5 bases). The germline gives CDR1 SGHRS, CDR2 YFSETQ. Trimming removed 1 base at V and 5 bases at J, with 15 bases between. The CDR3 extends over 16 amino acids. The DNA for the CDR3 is TGCGCCAGCAGCTTGCCTTTGAGCGGCGCTACCGGGGAGCTGTTTTTT. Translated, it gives CASSLPLSGATGELFF.

The CDR3 sequence: CASSIDSPYSNQPQHF. CDR3 bases: TGTGCCAGTAGTATAGATTCGCCTTATAGCAATCAGCCCCAGCATTTT. V usage is TRBV19 and J usage is TRBJ1-5; D gene unclear. This CDR3 region has 16 residues. The germline V gene encodes CDR1 LNHDA and CDR2 SQIVND (reference sequence). Trimming pared 0 bases from V and 0 bases from J, leaving 9 bases between. The full variable domain, in which reference TRBV19 and TRBJ1-5 provide the parts outside the CDR3, is DGGITQSPKYLFRKEGQNVTLSCEQNLNHDAMYWYRQDPGQGLRLIYYSQIVNDFQKGDIAEGYSVSREKKESFPLTVTSAQKNPTAFYLCASSIDSPYSNQPQHFGDGTRLSIL.

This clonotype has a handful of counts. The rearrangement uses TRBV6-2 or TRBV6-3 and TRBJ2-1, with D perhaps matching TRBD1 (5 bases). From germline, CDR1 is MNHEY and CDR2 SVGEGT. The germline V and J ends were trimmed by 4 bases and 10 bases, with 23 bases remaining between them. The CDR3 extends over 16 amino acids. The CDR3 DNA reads TGTGCCAGCAGTTCGGTTTACCAAAGGCGTTCAGGGGAGCAGTTCTTC. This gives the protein CASSSVYQRRSGEQFF.

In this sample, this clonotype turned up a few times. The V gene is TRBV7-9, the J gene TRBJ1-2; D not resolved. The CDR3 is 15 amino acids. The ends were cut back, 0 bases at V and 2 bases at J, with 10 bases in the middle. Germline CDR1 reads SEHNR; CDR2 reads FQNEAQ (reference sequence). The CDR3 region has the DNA TGTGCCAGCAGCTTAGCGCAAGGCAGAAACTATGGCTACACCTTC. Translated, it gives CASSLAQGRNYGYTF.

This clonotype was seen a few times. The chain's CDR3 is CASSESRDGYTF. The CDR3 nucleotides are TGTGCCAGCAGTGAATCGCGGGATGGCTACACCTTC. The chain employs TRBV25-1 and TRBJ1-2; no firm D call. Trimming shortened V by 1 base and J by 6 bases, and 6 bases separated the two germline ends. This CDR3 spans 12 amino acids. Germline loops: CDR1 MGHDK, CDR2 SYGVNS.

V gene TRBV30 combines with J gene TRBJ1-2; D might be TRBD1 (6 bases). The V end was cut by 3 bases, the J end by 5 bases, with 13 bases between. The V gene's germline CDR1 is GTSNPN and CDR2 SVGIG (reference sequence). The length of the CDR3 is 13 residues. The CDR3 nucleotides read TGTGCCTGGAGACCGGGACATCCGTATGGCTACACCTTC. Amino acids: CAWRPGHPYGYTF.

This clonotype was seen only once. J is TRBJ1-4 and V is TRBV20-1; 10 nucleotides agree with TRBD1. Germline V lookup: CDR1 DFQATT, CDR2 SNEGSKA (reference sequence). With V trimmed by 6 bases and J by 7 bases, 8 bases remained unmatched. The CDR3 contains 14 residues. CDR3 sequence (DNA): TGCAGTGCAGAGCGGGACAGGGGTCGTGAAAAACTGTTTTTT. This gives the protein CSAERDRGREKLFF.